These 26 T cell receptor beta chains were all obtained from the same sample, sequenced in a study of blood T cell repertoires in COVID-19. Sequencing was performed with immunoSEQ multiplex PCR; in TCRdb, only in-frame clones are kept and a portion is missing. The sample lists 100,000 to 150,000 clones; around 84% were seen once. The sequenced sample consisted of peripheral blood. The receptors were sampled from an elderly woman with acute or convalescent COVID-19.

CDR3: CAWSDSLNTEAFF. Written as DNA, the CDR3 is TGTGCCTGGAGTGACAGCCTGAACACTGAAGCTTTCTTT. The chain joins TRBV30 to TRBJ1-1; D ambiguous. V lost 1 base and J 0 bases, leaving 6 bases between the germline ends. There are 13 residues in the CDR3. CDR1 is GTSNPN, CDR2 SVGIG, per germline (reference sequence).

The rearrangement uses TRBV7-8 and TRBJ1-1; D is unresolved. CDR1 SGHVS and CDR2 FQNEAQ come from the germline V gene. The CDR3 runs 17 residues. V was pared by 0 bases and J by 2 bases, with 16 bases between. CDR3: CASSLAYRRKTNTEAFF. CDR3 in DNA: TGTGCCAGCAGCTTAGCTTATCGGAGGAAGACCAACACTGAAGCTTTCTTT.

The rearrangement links TRBV3-1 (or the pseudogene TRBV3-2) to TRBJ2-5; 11 bases are shared with TRBD2. With 3 bases clipped from V and 5 bases from J, the junction kept 5 bases outside the gene matches. Looked up from germline, CDR1 is LGHDT and CDR2 is YNNKEL (reference sequence). This CDR3 has 15 amino acids. The CDR3 here is CASSQGTSGGETQYF. The CDR3 bases are TGTGCCAGCAGCCAGGGGACTAGCGGTGGGGAGACCCAGTACTTC.

The chain recombines TRBV29-1 with TRBJ2-7; D unclear. The germline V and J ends were trimmed by 8 bases and 7 bases, with 15 bases remaining between them. CDR1 SQVTM and CDR2 ANQGSEA come from the germline V gene. The CDR3 totals 11 residues. CDR3 loop: CSSLRGTEQYF. CDR3 nucleotides: TGCAGCTCACTAAGAGGTACAGAGCAGTACTTC.

The chain combines TRBV2 with TRBJ1-2; D call uncertain. The ends were cut back, 10 bases at V and 2 bases at J, with 17 bases in the middle. This CDR3 has 14 residues. Per germline, CDR1 SNHLY and CDR2 FYNNEI. This CDR3 is CAIPNTGKNYGYTF. The CDR3 bases are TGTGCCATCCCCAACACCGGGAAAAACTATGGCTACACCTTC.

V is TRBV3-1 (or the pseudogene TRBV3-2) and J is TRBJ2-3, with D perhaps TRBD2 (7 bases). The CDR3 is 15 residues long. Germline CDR1 LGHDT, CDR2 YNNKEL (reference sequence). V lost 2 bases and J lost 4, with 13 bases in between. Here the CDR3 reads CASSQLQGGADTQYF. CDR3 DNA: TGTGCCAGCAGCCAATTACAGGGAGGGGCAGATACGCAGTATTTT.

The count of this clone is one. The rearrangement links TRBV4-3 to TRBJ2-5; the D is unclear. The CDR3 length is 15 residues. V lost 2 bases and J 1 base, leaving 11 bases between the germline ends. Germline CDR1 is LGHNA and CDR2 is YSLEER. The CDR3 spells CASSQTMQAQETQYF. CDR3 nucleotide sequence: TGCGCCAGCAGCCAAACCATGCAAGCCCAAGAGACCCAGTACTTC.

CDR3: CASSPTPGPDRAYEQYF. The DNA of the CDR3 is TGTGCCAGCAGTCCCACCCCAGGCCCGGACAGGGCCTACGAGCAGTACTTC. The chain joins TRBV6-2 or TRBV6-3 to TRBJ2-7, with 8 bases fitting TRBD1. Trimming took 5 bases from V and 2 from J; bases not matched to a gene: 14. Germline CDR1 MNHEY, CDR2 SVGEGT. This CDR3 is 17 amino acids long.

CDR3 residues: CATSRERAENQPQHF. Here the CDR3 DNA reads TGTGCCACCAGCAGAGAGAGGGCAGAGAATCAGCCCCAGCATTTT. V usage is TRBV15 and J usage is TRBJ1-5, with no clear D. Germline CDR1 is LNHNV and CDR2 is YYDKDF (reference sequence). V lost 0 bases to trimming and J lost 4 bases, with 10 bases between them. CDR3 length equals 15 residues.

CDR3: CASRPRVASLQETQYF. The CDR3 nucleotides are TGTGCCAGCAGACCCCGAGTAGCTAGCCTTCAAGAGACCCAGTACTTC. This chain uses TRBV2 with TRBJ2-5; possibly TRBD2 for D (5 bases). Per germline, CDR1 SNHLY and CDR2 FYNNEI. Trimming took off 6 bases at V and 2 bases at J, with 19 bases between the two ends. The CDR3 runs to 16 residues. The full variable domain, with the rest looked up from reference TRBV2 and TRBJ2-5, is EPEVTQTPSHQVTQMGQEVILRCVPISNHLYFYWYRQILGQKVEFLVSFYNNEISEKSEIFDDQFSVERPDGSNFTLKIRSTKLEDSAMYFCASRPRVASLQETQYFGPGTRLLVL.

This clone has only one observation. This chain links TRBV19 with TRBJ1-5; D perhaps matches TRBD1 (5 bases). The CDR3 consists of 14 residues. Germline CDR1 is LNHDA and CDR2 is SQIVND (reference sequence). V was shortened by 5 bases and J by 4 bases, with 12 bases between the two germline ends. The CDR3 nucleotides are TGTGCCAGTAGTCCCGGCAGGACAAATCAGCCCCAGCATTTT. Its translation: CASSPGRTNQPQHF.

Here the CDR3 reads CASRPDPRDRRYTF. The CDR3 coding sequence is TGTGCCAGCAGGCCCGACCCCAGGGATAGGCGCTACACCTTC. The chain recombines TRBV6-5 with TRBJ1-2, with D possibly matching TRBD1 (5 bases). The V end was cut by 6 bases, the J end by 9 bases, with 20 bases between. The CDR3 length is 14 residues. CDR1 is MNHEY, CDR2 SVGAGI, per germline.

The genes are TRBV18 and TRBJ2-7; 10 bases map to TRBD1. CDR3 length: 14 amino acids. V gave up 3 bases and J gave up 10 bases; unmatched junction bases: 9. Germline V lookup: CDR1 KGHSH, CDR2 LQKENI. CDR3 sequence: CASSPLDRGHLQYF. DNA of the CDR3: TGTGCCAGCTCACCTCTTGACAGGGGGCACCTTCAGTACTTC.

The chain uses TRBV19 and TRBJ1-1; TRBD1 matches at 8 bases. V dropped 5 bases and J dropped 3; count of bases not matched to a gene: 2. Germline values: CDR1 LNHDA, CDR2 SQIVND (reference sequence). The CDR3 is 13 amino acids. Here the CDR3 reads CASSSQGDTEAFF. DNA for the CDR3: TGTGCCAGTAGTTCACAGGGGGACACTGAAGCTTTCTTT.

This chain connects TRBV6-5 to TRBJ1-6; maybe TRBD1 (5 bases). The CDR3 has 15 amino acids. In germline, CDR1 is MNHEY, CDR2 SVGAGI. Trimming left V 2 bases short and J 6 bases short, with 11 bases between. As DNA, the CDR3 is TGTGCCAGCAGTTACGACAGATCAACTAATTCACCCCTCCACTTT. It codes for CASSYDRSTNSPLHF.

The chain uses TRBV30 and TRBJ1-2, with 8 bases matching TRBD1. Per germline, CDR1 GTSNPN and CDR2 SVGIG (reference sequence). V was pared by 2 bases and J by 0 bases, with 8 bases of the junction left unmatched. This CDR3 comprises 16 residues. The CDR3 loop is CAWSPLDRETNYGYTF. Here the CDR3 DNA reads TGTGCCTGGAGTCCACTGGACAGGGAAACTAACTATGGCTACACCTTC.

The V and J genes are TRBV11-3 and TRBJ2-6; D perhaps matches TRBD2 (6 bases). V gave up 1 base and J gave up 1 base, with 14 bases separating them. Per the germline V gene, CDR1 is SGHNT and CDR2 is YENEEA. The CDR3 contains 18 residues. The chain's CDR3 is CASSLGGGKGSGANVLTF. The CDR3, as DNA: TGTGCCAGCAGCTTAGGAGGAGGGAAAGGGTCTGGGGCCAACGTCCTGACTTTC.

The chain employs TRBV5-1 and TRBJ1-1, with 8 bases fitting TRBD1. CDR3 size: 14 residues. V lost 4 bases, J lost 6 bases, and 8 bases stayed unmatched. Germline loops: CDR1 SGHRS, CDR2 YFSETQ. CDR3 sequence (DNA): TGCGCCAGCAGCCCAGGACAGGGACATCCTGAAGCTTTCTTT. This sequence encodes CASSPGQGHPEAFF.

The chain combines TRBV12-3 or TRBV12-4 with TRBJ1-5; D is perhaps TRBD1 (6 bases). Trimming took 6 bases from V and 6 from J, leaving 12 bases between them. The CDR3 runs to 13 residues. CDR3 DNA: TGTGCCAGCAGCGCTACAGGGATTCAGCCCCAGCATTTT. Amino acid sequence: CASSATGIQPQHF.

The chain uses TRBV7-9 and TRBJ2-2; D remains unclear. CDR1 SEHNR and CDR2 FQNEAQ come from the germline V gene (reference sequence). Trimming cost V 3 bases and J 6 bases, with 11 bases left between them. This CDR3 comprises 14 residues. The CDR3 nucleotides are TGTGCCAGCAGCTTGCCGCTGCAGGCCGGGGAGCTGTTTTTT. This sequence encodes CASSLPLQAGELFF. Full variable domain (rest looked up from reference TRBV7-9 and TRBJ2-2): DTGVSQNPRHKITKRGQNVTFRCDPISEHNRLYWYRQTLGQGPEFLTYFQNEAQLEKSRLLSDRFSAERPKGSFSTLEIQRTEQGDSAMYLCASSLPLQAGELFFGEGSRLTVL.

The CDR3 here is CASSGGLIYEQYF. The CDR3 nucleotides read TGTGCCAGCAGTGGCGGACTGATCTACGAGCAGTACTTC. V gene TRBV25-1 combines with J gene TRBJ2-7; tentatively, D is TRBD2 (5 bases). The CDR3 covers 13 residues. CDR1 and CDR2 from the germline V gene are MGHDK and SYGVNS. Trimming stripped 4 bases from V and 3 bases from J, with 10 bases between.

This clone has more than one count but fewer than ten. The rearrangement uses TRBV7-6 and TRBJ2-2; a weak D match, TRBD2 (6 bases). Germline V CDR1 and CDR2: SGHVS, FNYEAQ. Deletions cut 8 bases from V and 0 bases from J, with 16 bases between. The CDR3 has 16 residues. The CDR3 loop is CASSRRGTANTGELFF. In DNA form, the CDR3 reads TGTGCCAGCTCACGGCGGGGCACCGCGAACACCGGGGAGCTGTTTTTT.

The J gene is TRBJ2-7, the V gene TRBV7-2; 7 nucleotides line up with TRBD2. This CDR3 contains 14 residues. Trimming at V came to 2 bases and at J to 6 bases, leaving 7 bases not matched to a gene. Germline V gene lookup returns CDR1 SGHTA and CDR2 FQGNSA. CDR3 nucleotide sequence: TGTGCCAGCAGCTTATTTGGGGGGGTAGGCGAGCAGTACTTC. This gives the protein CASSLFGGVGEQYF.

This chain connects TRBV10-2 to TRBJ2-7; 10 bases fit TRBD2. V was clipped by 3 bases and J by 9 bases; unmatched bases: 11. The CDR3 length is 15 residues. The V gene's germline CDR1 is WSHSY and CDR2 SAAADI. The CDR3 protein is CASSDQGAGGPAQYF. The CDR3 nucleotides read TGCGCCAGCAGTGACCAGGGAGCGGGGGGGCCCGCGCAGTACTTC.

This clone appeared a few times. V usage is TRBV18 and J usage is TRBJ1-1, with 11 bases fitting TRBD1. The CDR3 loop spans 17 amino acids. Per germline, CDR1 KGHSH and CDR2 LQKENI. V shed 3 bases and J 5 bases; nucleotides not matched to a gene: 11. DNA for the CDR3: TGTGCCAGCTCACCGGTTCGGACAGGGGGCTTGGGTACTGAAGCTTTCTTT. This encodes CASSPVRTGGLGTEAFF.

This clone was seen only once. The chain carries TRBV9 and TRBJ1-6; no reliable D call. There are 14 residues in the CDR3. The V and J ends lost 2 bases and 1 base respectively, with 4 bases between them. Germline V gives CDR1 SGDLS, CDR2 YYNGEE. The CDR3 is CASSVGSYNSPLHF. The CDR3 nucleotides read TGTGCCAGCAGCGTCGGGTCCTATAATTCACCCCTCCACTTT.